These 8 T cell receptor beta chains originate from one sample sequenced in a study of CD4 T cells in relation to SARS-CoV-2 and coronaviruses. The antigens of these receptors remain unknown. Libraries were prepared by immunoSEQ multiplex PCR; TCRdb keeps only in-frame clonotypes and omits some of them. The sample consists of some 38,000 clones, roughly 73% of them appearing once. The sample comprised memory CD4+ T cells from PBMCs, cultured in vitro. These receptors came from an adult with COVID-19.

This clone was counted a few times. The gene calls are TRBV7-9 and TRBJ2-2, with D uncertain. CDR1 is SEHNR and CDR2 is FQNEAQ in the germline V gene (reference sequence). The CDR3 totals 11 residues. V was clipped by 8 bases and J by 3 bases, with 4 bases between them. CDR3 amino acids: CASGDTGELFF. CDR3 DNA: TGTGCCAGCGGGGACACCGGGGAGCTGTTTTTT.

The genes are TRBV5-6 and TRBJ1-5; D unresolved. The germline CDR1 and CDR2 sequences are SGHDT and YYEEEE. The CDR3 is 17 amino acids. V shed 4 bases and J shed 0 bases, with 17 bases lying between them. The CDR3 protein is CASSQRTTANSNQPQHF. In DNA form, the CDR3 reads TGTGCCAGCAGCCAGCGAACGACGGCAAATAGCAATCAGCCCCAGCATTTT.

The V gene is TRBV6-6, the J gene TRBJ1-1, with D perhaps matching TRBD1 (6 bases). Germline lookup yields CDR1 MNHNY and CDR2 SVGAGI (reference sequence). CDR3 size: 12 residues. V lost 6 bases and J 3 bases, leaving 8 bases between the germline ends. CDR3 coding DNA: TGTGCCAGCAGAAAGGGGGACACTGAAGCTTTCTTT. The encoded protein is CASRKGDTEAFF.

CDR3 loop: CASSLVHGETQYF. The DNA for the CDR3 is TGTGCCAGCAGCTTGGTTCACGGAGAGACCCAGTACTTC. The chain couples TRBV5-6 to TRBJ2-5; D is undetermined. The V gene lost 0 bases and the J gene lost 4 bases, with 7 bases spanning the gap. CDR3 length equals 13 residues. Germline V lookup: CDR1 SGHDT, CDR2 YYEEEE.

The rearrangement links TRBV3-1 (or the pseudogene TRBV3-2) to TRBJ2-5, with no clear D. Germline V gene data show CDR1 as LGHDT and CDR2 as YNNKEL (reference sequence). The CDR3 is 10 residues long. The V end lost 0 bases, the J end lost 7 bases, and 0 bases lay between the germline ends. Here the CDR3 reads CASSQETQYF. The CDR3 DNA is TGTGCCAGCAGCCAAGAGACCCAGTACTTC.

The chain couples TRBV7-2 to TRBJ2-7; D is unresolved. In germline, CDR1 is SGHTA, CDR2 FQGNSA. This CDR3 region has 14 residues. Trimming removed 4 bases from V and 0 bases from J, with 10 bases in between. DNA for the CDR3: TGTGCCAGCAGCTCCCGACGAAGCTCCTACGAGCAGTACTTC. This translates into CASSSRRSSYEQYF.

V is TRBV6-1 and J is TRBJ2-1; 9 positions agree with TRBD1. This CDR3 region has 14 residues. The trim removed 1 base at V and 6 bases at J, leaving 1 base unmatched. CDR1 and CDR2 from the germline V gene are MNHNS and SASEGT. CDR3 amino acids: CASSEDRGRNEQFF. CDR3 sequence (DNA): TGTGCCAGCAGTGAAGACAGGGGGCGCAATGAGCAGTTCTTC.

The chain carries TRBV6-5 and TRBJ2-3, with 7 bases identical to TRBD2. J was trimmed by 8 bases and V by 8 bases; bases with no gene match: 10. Germline V lookup: CDR1 MNHEY, CDR2 SVGAGI. The CDR3 totals 13 residues. The CDR3 DNA follows: TGTGCCAGCGTTCGATTAGCGGGCGGTACGCAGTATTTT. The encoded protein is CASVRLAGGTQYF.